This T cell receptor (beta chain) was captured by sequencing in a study of regulatory T cells in long-lasting Graves disease. Note on this clonotype: Antigen specificity is unknown.

Time point indicated: persistent/refractory GD, antithyroid drugs over 5 years with positive TRAb. The TCR library was prepared using RNA isolated from PBMCs. Graves' disease diagnoses used American Thyroid Association guidelines. Assembly of TCR beta libraries relied on iRepertoire HTBI primers together with Arm-PCR of CDR3 regions. TCRdb ran MiXCR on the multiplex PCR reads and lists one entry per CDR3 protein. The sample consists of about 470,000 distinct CDR3 sequences, around 20% of them appearing once. There are 12 residues in the CDR3. The V gene lost 2 bases and the J gene lost 6 bases, with 8 bases spanning the gap. Germline V lookup: CDR1 LNHNV, CDR2 YYDKDF (reference sequence). Study-wide results and caveats: TRBV28 was favored in persistent disease, as were TRBJ1-2 and TRBJ2-5.

The TCR was taken from a female donor with Graves disease. The sample consisted of peripheral blood mononuclear cells (PBMCs), taken when the disease was refractory, from a patient treated with antithyroid drugs. V usage is TRBV15 and J usage is TRBJ2-7, with D unresolved. CDR3 sequence: CATSRSLSEQYF. The CDR3 bases are TGTGCCACCAGCAGATCCCTTTCCGAGCAGTACTTC.